The rows below give T cell receptor beta chains drawn from one sample of a study of cytomegalovirus exposure and HLA in healthy donors. This table comes from immunoSEQ multiplex PCR, and its TCRdb copy is limited to in-frame clones, with some not included. Among about 190,000 clones listed, more than 70% were seen once. Sequenced input: PBMCs. Receptors originate from a man between 25 and 39 years old in good health and CMV-seropositive. The CDR3 runs from the conserved cysteine through the conserved F or W. Where a row states a size, it is once, few, many or the class of an expanded clone; other rows omit it.

CDR3 length	clone size	V gene	J gene	CDR3 protein
15	once	TRBV15	TRBJ1-5	CATSRAGMGNQPQHF
14	few	TRBV27	TRBJ2-5	CASSLRGGPGSQYF
15	-	TRBV4-1	TRBJ1-5	CASSQDGGVGQPQHF
17	once	TRBV10-3	TRBJ2-3	CAINNVAGGLSTDTQYF
11	few	TRBV2	TRBJ2-2	CASSLRGELFF
14	few	TRBV11-2	TRBJ1-6	CASSLRPEGSPLHF
15	-	TRBV9	TRBJ2-2	CASSVEGGPTGELFF
16	-	TRBV7-2	TRBJ1-1	CASSLFPGGANTEAFF
15	-	TRBV28	TRBJ2-5	CASSFLGEYQETQYF
16	-	TRBV27	TRBJ2-3	CASRRSWGQTEDTQYF
13	-	TRBV7-8	TRBJ2-4	CASRESEWNIQYF
13	-	TRBV7-8	TRBJ2-5	CASSLGGGETQYF
11	-	TRBV27	TRBJ1-2	CASGTEYGYTF
13	few	TRBV30	TRBJ1-1	CAWGGQQNTEAFF
14	-	TRBV19	TRBJ2-5	CASSMTGGQETQYF
17	-	TRBV5-6	TRBJ2-6	CASSAYTRGSGANVLTF
17	-	TRBV2	TRBJ2-7	CASSDEADRGISYEQYF
15	-	TRBV5-1	TRBJ2-7	CASSLVTDAGVEQYF